This TCR beta chain was sequenced for a study of cytomegalovirus exposure and HLA in healthy donors. Whole-study findings and limits: The study designated 150 or so TCR beta chains cytomegalovirus-associated. Specificity for CMV antigens was confirmed in vitro for three of the CMV-associated chains. The classifier, whose performance was assessed in both the original and validation cohorts, reportedly diagnosed cytomegalovirus status with high specificity and sensitivity.

Sequenced by immunoSEQ multiplex PCR; TCRdb stores in-frame clones only, minus some. The sample gives 250,000 or so clones, roughly nine tenths of which show up once; more than 10% is in the top ten. The donors were in the approximately 120-subject validation cohort, distinct from the approximately 700-subject first cohort. Germline V gene lookup returns CDR1 LNHNV and CDR2 YYDKDF (reference sequence). The CDR3 has 13 amino acids. The germline V and J ends were trimmed by 5 bases and 7 bases, with 14 bases remaining between them. As to this clone: Its antigen is not identified.

The sequenced sample consisted of PBMCs. The TCR sequence derives from a man younger than 30 in good health and CMV-seropositive. This sequence joins TRBV15 and TRBJ1-2; the D gene is possibly TRBD1 (5 bases). The CDR3 bases are TGTGCCACCAGCGGACGTGGGACGGTTGGCTACACCTTC. This gives the protein CATSGRGTVGYTF.